This T cell receptor (beta chain) was identified in a study of blood T cells in healthy people across ages. Germline V lookup: CDR1 SGHDT, CDR2 YYEEEE. The CDR3 is 17 residues long. About this clonotype itself: Its antigen is undetermined. Sequence at one end of the junction differs from germline and may be a read error.

Primed by a sample-barcoded 5' primer and a J-beta primer mix, a second PCR proceeded for 7 to 11 cycles. Every molecule of cDNA carried a tag from a template-switch adaptor with 12 random nucleotides. TCRdb itself ran the 5' RACE reads through MiXCR, one entry per CDR3 protein. The sample lists 1.6 million or so distinct CDR3 sequences; approximately 32% were seen once. Drawn from each donor were roughly 10 milliliters of peripheral blood. General study points: Strongly correlated with naive T cell percentage was TCR beta diversity. The donors' CMV status was not determined, possibly confounding changes in expanded clonotypes.

The chain is built from TRBV5-6 and TRBJ2-3, with 7 bases aligning to TRBD2. The sequence came from a woman in her 30s in good health. The sequencing sample was made of blood. CDR3 sequence (DNA): TGTGCCAGCTGCTTGGGACCCCTCGGGAGGAGCACAGATACGCAGTATTTT. Its translation: CASCLGPLGRSTDTQYF.